This is a list of T cell receptor beta chains from one sample in a study of cytomegalovirus exposure and HLA in healthy donors. Repertoires were generated with immunoSEQ multiplex PCR, while TCRdb's copy carries only in-frame clones and drops some. This table holds about 92,000 clones, around 80% found once. Material: PBMCs. The source is a man aged 18 to 29 in good health and CMV-seronegative. Both conserved end residues are part of each CDR3. Fields, in order: J gene, CDR3 length, D gene, V gene, clone size, CDR3 DNA, CDR3 protein. The D gene is left open where the match is weak. Where a row states a size, it is once, few, many or the class of an expanded clone; other rows omit it.

J gene: TRBJ2-5
CDR3 length: 14
D gene: TRBD2
V gene: TRBV6-6
clone size: NA
CDR3 DNA: TGTGCCACCTTGCGGGGGGGGTACCAAGAGACCCAGTACTTC
CDR3 protein: CATLRGGYQETQYF

J gene: TRBJ2-7
CDR3 length: 14
D gene: TRBD1
V gene: TRBV14
clone size: NA
CDR3 DNA: TGTGCCAGCAGCCACGGGCAGGGGGACTACGAGCAGTACTTC
CDR3 protein: CASSHGQGDYEQYF

J gene: TRBJ2-6
CDR3 length: 17
D gene: NA
V gene: TRBV7-7
clone size: NA
CDR3 DNA: TGTGCTAGCAGCCCGATGGAGGGGATTTCGGGGGCCAACGTCCTGACTTTC
CDR3 protein: CASSPMEGISGANVLTF

J gene: TRBJ2-2
CDR3 length: 16
D gene: TRBD1
V gene: TRBV5-1
clone size: NA
CDR3 DNA: TGCGCCAGCAGCTTAAACCCAGGGGGTTCCACCGGGGAGCTGTTTTTT
CDR3 protein: CASSLNPGGSTGELFF

J gene: TRBJ2-1
CDR3 length: 15
D gene: NA
V gene: TRBV4-1
clone size: NA
CDR3 DNA: TGCGCCAGCAGCACTTCCGGGACTCCTGTCAATGAGCAGTTCTTC
CDR3 protein: CASSTSGTPVNEQFF

J gene: TRBJ2-5
CDR3 length: 14
D gene: NA
V gene: TRBV10-1
clone size: NA
CDR3 DNA: TGCGCCAGCAGTGAGGCGGGGGCATTGGAGACCCAGTACTTC
CDR3 protein: CASSEAGALETQYF

J gene: TRBJ1-3
CDR3 length: 14
D gene: TRBD1
V gene: TRBV12-5
clone size: NA
CDR3 DNA: TGTGCTAGTGGTAAAGGGACAGGGAGAAACACCATATATTTT
CDR3 protein: CASGKGTGRNTIYF

J gene: TRBJ2-3
CDR3 length: 15
D gene: TRBD1
V gene: TRBV6-5
clone size: NA
CDR3 DNA: TGTGCCAGCAGTTACACTGGACAGGGGTGGGATACGCAGTATTTT
CDR3 protein: CASSYTGQGWDTQYF

J gene: TRBJ2-7
CDR3 length: 14
D gene: NA
V gene: TRBV11-2
clone size: NA
CDR3 DNA: TGTGCCAGCAGCTTAGGTACAGGGCGGAACGAGCAGTACTTC
CDR3 protein: CASSLGTGRNEQYF

J gene: TRBJ2-5
CDR3 length: 18
D gene: TRBD2
V gene: TRBV9
clone size: NA
CDR3 DNA: TGTGCCAGCAGCCCCGGGACTAGCGGGGGGCTCGGAGGAGAGACCCAGTACTTC
CDR3 protein: CASSPGTSGGLGGETQYF

J gene: TRBJ1-6
CDR3 length: 15
D gene: NA
V gene: TRBV7-9
clone size: once
CDR3 DNA: TGTGCCAGCAGCTTAGAGTCGGGAGGGTTTTCACCCCTCCACTTT
CDR3 protein: CASSLESGGFSPLHF

J gene: TRBJ2-1
CDR3 length: 15
D gene: NA
V gene: TRBV11-2
clone size: NA
CDR3 DNA: TGTGCCAGCAGCTTAGAGCTTATAACGGGAGAAGAGCAGTTCTTC
CDR3 protein: CASSLELITGEEQFF

J gene: TRBJ2-1
CDR3 length: 17
D gene: NA
V gene: TRBV27
clone size: NA
CDR3 DNA: TGTGCCAGCAGTCTACGGGGGACGGCACCCTCGGACAATGAGCAGTTCTTC
CDR3 protein: CASSLRGTAPSDNEQFF

J gene: TRBJ1-6
CDR3 length: 14
D gene: NA
V gene: TRBV7-6
clone size: NA
CDR3 DNA: TGTGCCAGCAGCTTATCCGGGTATAATTCACCCCTCCACTTT
CDR3 protein: CASSLSGYNSPLHF

J gene: TRBJ1-1
CDR3 length: 18
D gene: TRBD1
V gene: TRBV19
clone size: NA
CDR3 DNA: TGTGCCAGGTCGCTTCTGTACGGGAGGACAGGGGGGAGAACTGAAGCTTTCTTT
CDR3 protein: CARSLLYGRTGGRTEAFF

J gene: TRBJ2-7
CDR3 length: 15
D gene: TRBD1
V gene: TRBV12-5
clone size: NA
CDR3 DNA: TGTGCTAGTGGTTTGGGGACAGGGGAAAGGTACGAGCAGTACTTC
CDR3 protein: CASGLGTGERYEQYF

J gene: TRBJ2-6
CDR3 length: 16
D gene: NA
V gene: TRBV27
clone size: NA
CDR3 DNA: TGTGCCAGCATGCACAGGCTCCACTCTGGGGCCAACGTCCTGACTTTC
CDR3 protein: CASMHRLHSGANVLTF

J gene: TRBJ1-2
CDR3 length: 16
D gene: TRBD1
V gene: TRBV9
clone size: few
CDR3 DNA: TGTGCCAGCAGCGTTGACGGAGGACAGGGGGCGGGGGGCTACACCTTC
CDR3 protein: CASSVDGGQGAGGYTF

J gene: TRBJ1-2
CDR3 length: 15
D gene: NA
V gene: TRBV9
clone size: NA
CDR3 DNA: TGTGCCAGCAGCGTAGTATCCGAAGGGACTGATGGCTACACCTTC
CDR3 protein: CASSVVSEGTDGYTF

J gene: TRBJ2-7
CDR3 length: 15
D gene: TRBD1
V gene: TRBV7-6
clone size: NA
CDR3 DNA: TGTGCCAGCAGCTTGGCAGGGGGCACGAGAAACGAGCAGTACTTC
CDR3 protein: CASSLAGGTRNEQYF

J gene: TRBJ2-2
CDR3 length: 16
D gene: TRBD2
V gene: TRBV7-9
clone size: NA
CDR3 DNA: TGTTCCAGCAGCTTAGGCCGGACTAGCGGGGACGGGGAGCTGTTTTTT
CDR3 protein: CSSSLGRTSGDGELFF

J gene: TRBJ1-2
CDR3 length: 14
D gene: TRBD1
V gene: TRBV6-1
clone size: few
CDR3 DNA: TGTGCCAGCAGTGAGAACAGGGGGCAGGGTGGCTACACCTTC
CDR3 protein: CASSENRGQGGYTF

J gene: TRBJ1-5
CDR3 length: 13
D gene: NA
V gene: TRBV27
clone size: NA
CDR3 DNA: TGTGCCAGCAGTGCCGGTGTGAGACAGCCCCAGCATTTT
CDR3 protein: CASSAGVRQPQHF

J gene: TRBJ1-3
CDR3 length: 16
D gene: TRBD1
V gene: TRBV5-6
clone size: NA
CDR3 DNA: TGTGCCAGCAGCTTAGTTCGGGACAGGGCTGGAAACACCATATATTTT
CDR3 protein: CASSLVRDRAGNTIYF

J gene: TRBJ1-2
CDR3 length: 12
D gene: NA
V gene: TRBV5-1
clone size: NA
CDR3 DNA: TGCGCCAGCAGATACGGGGACTATGGCTACACCTTC
CDR3 protein: CASRYGDYGYTF

J gene: TRBJ2-5
CDR3 length: 16
D gene: TRBD2
V gene: TRBV6-6
clone size: once
CDR3 DNA: TGTGCCAGCAGGGGGGGACTAGCGGGGCCTGTCGAGACCCAGTACTTC
CDR3 protein: CASRGGLAGPVETQYF

J gene: TRBJ2-5
CDR3 length: 16
D gene: TRBD1
V gene: TRBV5-6
clone size: NA
CDR3 DNA: TGTGCCAGCAGCTCAGGGGACAGGGGGTACCAAGAGACCCAGTACTTC
CDR3 protein: CASSSGDRGYQETQYF

J gene: TRBJ2-3
CDR3 length: 15
D gene: TRBD1
V gene: TRBV9
clone size: NA
CDR3 DNA: TGTGCCAGCAGCGCCTGGACAGGCAGGACAGATACGCAGTATTTT
CDR3 protein: CASSAWTGRTDTQYF

J gene: TRBJ2-7
CDR3 length: 15
D gene: NA
V gene: TRBV7-9
clone size: NA
CDR3 DNA: TGTGCCAGCAGCCGGACGGGACTGAAGTCCTACGAGCAGTACTTC
CDR3 protein: CASSRTGLKSYEQYF

J gene: TRBJ1-1
CDR3 length: 16
D gene: NA
V gene: TRBV10-3
clone size: NA
CDR3 DNA: TGTGCCATCAGTGAAAGGGGGGGGGATATGAACACTGAAGCTTTCTTT
CDR3 protein: CAISERGGDMNTEAFF

J gene: TRBJ1-6
CDR3 length: 14
D gene: NA
V gene: TRBV14
clone size: NA
CDR3 DNA: TGTGCCAGCAGCCTTCGGGCGGGGAGTTCACCCCTCCACTTT
CDR3 protein: CASSLRAGSSPLHF

J gene: TRBJ2-2
CDR3 length: 14
D gene: TRBD2
V gene: TRBV6-6
clone size: NA
CDR3 DNA: TGTGCCAGCACCACGGGGGGGCGTTCCGGGGAGCTGTTTTTT
CDR3 protein: CASTTGGRSGELFF

J gene: TRBJ1-3
CDR3 length: 17
D gene: TRBD1
V gene: TRBV30
clone size: NA
CDR3 DNA: TGTGCCTGGATCGCCGGGACAGGGGTAGGAGGCGGAAACACCATATATTTT
CDR3 protein: CAWIAGTGVGGGNTIYF

J gene: TRBJ1-1
CDR3 length: 13
D gene: NA
V gene: TRBV9
clone size: few
CDR3 DNA: TGTGCCAGCAGCGTAGGCAGGGACACTGAAGCTTTCTTT
CDR3 protein: CASSVGRDTEAFF

J gene: TRBJ2-7
CDR3 length: 13
D gene: NA
V gene: TRBV12-5
clone size: NA
CDR3 DNA: TGTGCTAGTGGAAAAAGGACATCCTACGAGCAGTACTTC
CDR3 protein: CASGKRTSYEQYF

J gene: TRBJ2-3
CDR3 length: 14
D gene: TRBD2
V gene: TRBV27
clone size: NA
CDR3 DNA: TGTGCCAGTGCCGGGACTAGCGGGGCAGATACGCAGTATTTT
CDR3 protein: CASAGTSGADTQYF

J gene: TRBJ1-1
CDR3 length: 14
D gene: NA
V gene: TRBV5-6
clone size: NA
CDR3 DNA: TGTGCCAGCAGCTTGGTACAGGCTGCTGCTGAAGCTTTCTTT
CDR3 protein: CASSLVQAAAEAFF

J gene: TRBJ1-2
CDR3 length: 12
D gene: NA
V gene: TRBV29-1
clone size: once
CDR3 DNA: TGCAGCTCCGACGGAGGGAACTATGGCTACACCTTC
CDR3 protein: CSSDGGNYGYTF

J gene: TRBJ1-2
CDR3 length: 14
D gene: NA
V gene: TRBV18
clone size: NA
CDR3 DNA: TGTGCCAGCTCACCAGAAAGAGAGCCCTATGGCTACACCTTC
CDR3 protein: CASSPEREPYGYTF

J gene: TRBJ1-6
CDR3 length: 17
D gene: TRBD1
V gene: TRBV18
clone size: NA
CDR3 DNA: TGTGCCAGCTCACCCCGCAACCGACAGGGGGCGAATTCACCCCTCCACTTT
CDR3 protein: CASSPRNRQGANSPLHF

J gene: TRBJ2-1
CDR3 length: 13
D gene: NA
V gene: TRBV4-1
clone size: NA
CDR3 DNA: TGCGCCAGCAGCAAACCAGGGGTCAATGAGCAGTTCTTC
CDR3 protein: CASSKPGVNEQFF

J gene: TRBJ2-1
CDR3 length: 12
D gene: TRBD1
V gene: TRBV6-5
clone size: NA
CDR3 DNA: TGTGCCAGCAGGTCGACAGGGGTTGAGCAGTTCTTC
CDR3 protein: CASRSTGVEQFF

J gene: TRBJ1-1
CDR3 length: 13
D gene: NA
V gene: TRBV19
clone size: NA
CDR3 DNA: TGTGCCAGTAGTCCCAACAGGGCTAATGAAGCTTTCTTT
CDR3 protein: CASSPNRANEAFF

J gene: TRBJ2-1
CDR3 length: 13
D gene: NA
V gene: TRBV11-2
clone size: NA
CDR3 DNA: TGTGCCAGCAGCTTAGGACTTTCCAATGAGCAGTTCTTC
CDR3 protein: CASSLGLSNEQFF

J gene: TRBJ1-2
CDR3 length: 17
D gene: NA
V gene: TRBV5-1
clone size: NA
CDR3 DNA: TGCGCCAGCAGCTTCGGACGGCAAGGCCGGGGATTCTATGGCTACACCTTC
CDR3 protein: CASSFGRQGRGFYGYTF

J gene: TRBJ2-1
CDR3 length: 15
D gene: TRBD1
V gene: TRBV5-1
clone size: NA
CDR3 DNA: TGCGCCAGCAGCCCGGGACAGAGCTCCTACAATGAGCAGTTCTTC
CDR3 protein: CASSPGQSSYNEQFF